One sample yielded the 26 T cell receptor beta chains listed below, sequenced in a study of blood T cell repertoires in COVID-19. Assay: immunoSEQ multiplex PCR; the TCRdb copy retains only in-frame clones and omits some. Seen here are about 370,000 clones, more than 80% observed once, and the top ten hold roughly 1%. Source material: PBMCs or T cells enriched from blood (not recorded which). The origin of the receptors is a man younger than 35 who had recovered from COVID-19.

This chain links TRBV28 with TRBJ2-1; 11 nucleotides agree with TRBD2. CDR3 length equals 15 residues. CDR1 and CDR2 from the germline V gene are MDHEN and SYDVKM. Trimming removed 4 bases from V and 6 bases from J; junction bases left unmatched: 5. The chain's CDR3 is CASSSTGTSGNEQFF. CDR3 nucleotide sequence: TGTGCCAGCAGTTCCACCGGGACTAGCGGCAATGAGCAGTTCTTC.

J is TRBJ1-3 and V is TRBV5-4; D uncertain. With 1 base removed from V and 4 bases from J, the gap between germline ends came to 15 bases. Germline CDR1 reads SGHNT; CDR2 reads YYREEE (reference sequence). CDR3 length: 16 amino acids. CDR3 in DNA: TGTGCCAGCAGCTTGTACGGCGAAGCGACCGGAAACACCATATATTTT. Protein sequence: CASSLYGEATGNTIYF.

The CDR3 DNA is TGTGCCAGTAGCGGGGGGCTTGGGTCCTACGAGCAGTACTTC. The encoded protein is CASSGGLGSYEQYF. This chain uses TRBV19 with TRBJ2-7; weak D call: TRBD2 (7 bases). The V end lost 6 bases, the J end lost 1 base, and 13 bases lay between the germline ends. Looked up from germline, CDR1 is LNHDA and CDR2 is SQIVND (reference sequence). The CDR3 extends over 14 amino acids.

The chain carries TRBV6-2 or TRBV6-3 and TRBJ2-1, with D maybe TRBD2 (5 bases). Trimming pared 0 bases from V and 0 bases from J, leaving 18 bases between. This CDR3 spans 19 amino acids. The germline CDR1 and CDR2 sequences are MNHEY and SVGEGT. In DNA form, the CDR3 reads TGTGCCAGCAGTTACTCAGAAGCGGAAGCAACGAGCTCCTACAATGAGCAGTTCTTC. Translated, it gives CASSYSEAEATSSYNEQFF.

The chain recombines TRBV18 with TRBJ1-5; 8 nucleotides match TRBD1. The V segment lost 1 base and the J segment 7 bases; nucleotides outside the gene matches: 6. The CDR3 totals 15 residues. The V gene's germline CDR1 is KGHSH and CDR2 LQKENI. CDR3 sequence: CASSPLPTGEQPQHF. The DNA of the CDR3 is TGTGCCAGCTCACCACTACCGACAGGGGAACAGCCCCAGCATTTT. Variable domain in full (rest from reference TRBV18 and TRBJ1-5): NAGVMQNPRHLVRRRGQEARLRCSPMKGHSHVYWYRQLPEEGLKFMVYLQKENIIDESGMPKERFSAEFPKEGPSILRIQQVVRGDSAAYFCASSPLPTGEQPQHFGDGTRLSIL.

The chain uses TRBV19 and TRBJ1-5; TRBD1 matches at 8 bases. J gave up 1 base and V 10 bases, and 3 bases lay outside the gene matches. The CDR3 spans 13 residues. Germline values: CDR1 LNHDA, CDR2 SQIVND (reference sequence). The CDR3 sequence: CATRQGSNQPQHF. The CDR3 DNA is TGTGCCACCCGACAGGGGAGCAATCAGCCCCAGCATTTT.

The rearrangement links TRBV7-2 to TRBJ2-7; TRBD1 might be the D (5 bases). Trimming took off 3 bases at V and 0 bases at J, with 9 bases between the two ends. Germline CDR1 reads SGHTA; CDR2 reads FQGNSA. The CDR3 length is 14 residues. This CDR3 reads CASSFLDNSYEQYF. CDR3 coding DNA: TGTGCCAGCAGCTTCTTGGACAACTCCTACGAGCAGTACTTC.

V usage is TRBV7-8 and J usage is TRBJ2-2; D possibly corresponds to TRBD2 (6 bases). CDR3 size: 14 residues. CDR1 SGHVS and CDR2 FQNEAQ come from the germline V gene. V was cut by 4 bases and J by 6 bases, with 12 bases left in between. CDR3 DNA sequence: TGTGCCAGCAGCTCTTTAGCGGTATCCGGGGAGCTGTTTTTT. It translates to CASSSLAVSGELFF.

This rearrangement joins TRBV6-5 to TRBJ1-3; D unresolved. Germline V gene lookup returns CDR1 MNHEY and CDR2 SVGAGI. V lost 6 bases, J lost 0 bases, and 9 bases lay in between. The CDR3 contains 14 residues. CDR3 nucleotide sequence: TGTGCCAGCAGATTATCAGGCTCTGGAAACACCATATATTTT. The encoded protein is CASRLSGSGNTIYF.

The genes are TRBV2 and TRBJ2-7; D remains unclear. The CDR3 contains 11 residues. V was clipped by 6 bases and J by 2 bases, with 5 bases between them. Germline CDR1 and CDR2: SNHLY and FYNNEI. CDR3 in amino acids: CASRPTYEQYF. In nucleotides, the CDR3 is TGTGCCAGCAGACCTACCTACGAGCAGTACTTC.

The V and J genes are TRBV13 and TRBJ2-7; maybe TRBD2 (5 bases). The V and J ends lost 4 bases and 2 bases respectively, with 15 bases between them. Per germline, CDR1 PRHDT and CDR2 FYEKMQ (reference sequence). This CDR3 spans 15 amino acids. This CDR3 reads CASSWAVDGTYEQYF. The DNA of the CDR3 is TGTGCCAGCAGCTGGGCCGTGGACGGGACCTACGAGCAGTACTTC.

V and J are TRBV5-1 and TRBJ1-1; TRBD1 agrees at 9 bases. Germline V CDR1 and CDR2: SGHRS, YFSETQ. The V and J ends lost 3 bases and 3 bases, in that order; junction bases with no gene match: 9. CDR3 length equals 16 residues. The CDR3 here is CASSSYGTGRDTEAFF. The CDR3 region has the DNA TGCGCCAGCAGCTCTTACGGGACAGGGAGGGACACTGAAGCTTTCTTT.

The chain carries TRBV18 and TRBJ2-2; D is uncertain. Germline lookup yields CDR1 KGHSH and CDR2 LQKENI. The germline V and J ends were trimmed by 3 bases and 1 base, with 12 bases remaining between them. The CDR3 is 16 amino acids. Here the CDR3 reads CASSPPGIGNTGELFF. The CDR3 DNA reads TGTGCCAGCTCACCGCCGGGTATTGGGAACACCGGGGAGCTGTTTTTT.

The chain joins TRBV27 to TRBJ1-2, with 7 bases fitting TRBD1. CDR1 MNHEY and CDR2 SMNVEV come from the germline V gene (reference sequence). The CDR3 consists of 13 residues. The V and J ends lost 7 bases and 2 bases, in that order; junction bases with no gene match: 4. The CDR3 loop reads CASTKTGNYGYTF. The CDR3 DNA is TGTGCCAGCACTAAGACAGGGAACTATGGCTACACCTTC.

The chain has TRBV5-1 and TRBJ2-7, with 10 bases fitting TRBD1. J gave up 5 bases and V 3 bases, and 8 bases lay outside the gene matches. Germline V lookup: CDR1 SGHRS, CDR2 YFSETQ. CDR3 length: 15 amino acids. CDR3 residues: CASSYRTGGNHEQYF. CDR3 nucleotide sequence: TGCGCCAGCAGCTACCGGACAGGGGGTAATCACGAGCAGTACTTC.

The gene calls are TRBV19 and TRBJ1-6, with a weak D call TRBD1 (6 bases). The CDR3 length is 15 residues. Per germline, CDR1 LNHDA and CDR2 SQIVND (reference sequence). Trimming left V 5 bases short and J 5 bases short, with 13 bases between. CDR3 in amino acids: CASSDGQINNSPLHF. CDR3 nucleotide sequence: TGTGCCAGTAGTGATGGACAGATTAATAATTCACCCCTCCACTTT.

The DNA for the CDR3 is TGTGCCAGCAGTGGGGACAGGCGGCAAACCTACGAGCAGTACTTC. Amino acids: CASSGDRRQTYEQYF. V is TRBV2 and J is TRBJ2-7, with TRBD1 matching over 8 bases. The V gene end was trimmed by 4 bases and the J gene end by 2 bases; junction bases not matched to a gene: 7. CDR1 is SNHLY and CDR2 is FYNNEI in the germline V gene. The CDR3 length is 15 residues.

This chain connects TRBV6-2 or TRBV6-3 to TRBJ2-5, with D unclear. Between the trimmed V and J ends, which lost 4 bases and 2 bases, there was a span of 8 bases. Germline CDR1 reads MNHEY; CDR2 reads SVGEGT. The CDR3 has 13 residues. As DNA, the CDR3 is TGTGCCAGCAGTTGGCACAGTCAAGAGACCCAGTACTTC. Translation gives CASSWHSQETQYF.

The V call is TRBV5-1, the J call TRBJ2-4; 12 bases are shared with TRBD2. There are 18 residues in the CDR3. Per the germline V gene, CDR1 is SGHRS and CDR2 is YFSETQ. V lost 0 bases, J lost 3 bases, and 7 bases stayed unmatched. CDR3 DNA sequence: TGCGCCAGCAGCTTGGGGCTAGCGGGGGGGCTAGGCAAAAACATTCAGTACTTC. Protein sequence: CASSLGLAGGLGKNIQYF.

V is TRBV28 and J is TRBJ2-3; D gene unclear. The CDR3 spans 12 residues. The V and J ends lost 6 bases and 4 bases respectively, with 8 bases between them. The V gene's germline CDR1 is MDHEN and CDR2 SYDVKM. The CDR3 spells CASSRTADTQYF. The CDR3 nucleotides are TGTGCCAGCAGCCGAACGGCAGATACGCAGTATTTT. Together with reference TRBV28 and TRBJ2-3, the CDR3 gives the full variable domain: DVKVTQSSRYLVKRTGEKVFLECVQDMDHENMFWYRQDPGLGLRLIYFSYDVKMKEKGDIPEGYSVSREKKERFSLILESASTNQTSMYLCASSRTADTQYFGPGTRLTVL.

The gene calls are TRBV29-1 and TRBJ2-5, with D perhaps given as TRBD1 or TRBD2 (6 bases each). V lost 7 bases and J 4 bases, leaving 13 bases between the germline ends. Germline V CDR1 and CDR2: SQVTM, ANQGSEA. The CDR3 loop spans 12 amino acids. The CDR3 loop reads CSAGAYGETQYF. The CDR3 coding sequence is TGCAGCGCGGGGGCATATGGAGAGACCCAGTACTTC. Using reference TRBV29-1 and TRBJ2-5 for the parts outside the CDR3, the full variable domain is SAVISQKPSRDICQRGTSLTIQCQVDSQVTMMFWYRQQPGQSLTLIATANQGSEATYESGFVIDKFPISRPNLTFSTLTVSNMSPEDSSIYLCSAGAYGETQYFGPGTRLLVL.

The V gene is TRBV7-2, the J gene TRBJ2-2; D ambiguous. This CDR3 comprises 17 residues. CDR1 SGHTA and CDR2 FQGNSA come from the germline V gene. V dropped 5 bases and J dropped 5 bases, with 21 bases sitting between them. The CDR3 DNA reads TGTGCCAGCAGCAAAAAAGGAGACCGGGTCCAGACCGGGGAGCTGTTTTTT. This encodes CASSKKGDRVQTGELFF.

The chain is built from TRBV9 and TRBJ1-1, with TRBD1 as a possible D gene (5 bases). Trimming took off 4 bases at V and 6 bases at J, with 13 bases between the two ends. CDR1 is SGDLS, CDR2 YYNGEE, per germline. This CDR3 contains 13 residues. The CDR3 here is CASSRGGVPEAFF. In nucleotides, the CDR3 is TGTGCCAGCAGCAGAGGAGGGGTCCCTGAAGCTTTCTTT.

CDR3: CASSSAGTGAGGYTF. In DNA, the CDR3 is TGCGCCAGCAGCAGCGCCGGGACAGGGGCAGGTGGCTACACCTTC. The V call is TRBV5-1, the J call TRBJ1-2; 10 bases fit TRBD1. The J segment lost 7 bases and the V segment lost 4 bases, leaving 10 bases of the junction unmatched. The CDR3 loop spans 15 amino acids. Germline loops: CDR1 SGHRS, CDR2 YFSETQ. Filled out from reference TRBV5-1 and TRBJ1-2, the complete variable domain reads KAGVTQTPRYLIKTRGQQVTLSCSPISGHRSVSWYQQTPGQGLQFLFEYFSETQRNKGNFPGRFSGRQFSNSRSEMNVSTLELGDSALYLCASSSAGTGAGGYTFGSGTRLTVV.

This chain uses TRBV10-3 with TRBJ2-3; weak D call: TRBD2 (6 bases). V gave up 7 bases and J gave up 1 base, with 21 bases separating them. The CDR3 consists of 17 residues. CDR1 is ENHRY and CDR2 is SYGVKD in the germline V gene. CDR3 nucleotide sequence: TGTGCCATCAAAGATGCGGGGATGACGTATGGCACAGATACGCAGTATTTT. Translation gives CAIKDAGMTYGTDTQYF.

This rearrangement joins TRBV7-3 to TRBJ1-1; D is uncertain. The germline CDR1 and CDR2 sequences are SGHTA and FQGTGA. V lost 2 bases and J lost 3, with 7 bases in between. The CDR3 extends over 13 amino acids. The CDR3 spells CASSLGQYTEAFF. CDR3 bases: TGTGCCAGCAGCTTAGGGCAGTACACTGAAGCTTTCTTT.